This T cell receptor (beta chain) was recovered during a study of blood T cells in healthy people across ages. Sample-barcoded 5' priming and a J-beta primer mix drove a second PCR of about 6 to 11 cycles. TCRdb re-analysed the 5' RACE reads in MiXCR, keeping a single row per CDR3 protein. The data contain some 1.5 million distinct CDR3 sequences, roughly 27% of them singletons. Of note for this clonotype: Antigen unknown.

The CDR3 is 14 residues long. V was cut by 5 bases and J by 1 base, with 10 bases left in between. CDR1 is SGHDT and CDR2 is YYEEEE in the germline V gene. Study conclusions and caveats: In long-lived donors, naive CD4+ cell counts and diversity exceeded those of aged donors. Measured against age, TCR beta diversity per million T cells decreased in a roughly linear manner.

This sequence joins TRBV5-6 and TRBJ2-1; D may be TRBD1 (5 bases). The sample comprised blood. This receptor was taken from a woman under 40 in good health. The CDR3 here is CASRPGWSYNEQFF. CDR3 bases: TGTGCCAGCAGACCAGGGTGGTCCTACAATGAGCAGTTCTTC.